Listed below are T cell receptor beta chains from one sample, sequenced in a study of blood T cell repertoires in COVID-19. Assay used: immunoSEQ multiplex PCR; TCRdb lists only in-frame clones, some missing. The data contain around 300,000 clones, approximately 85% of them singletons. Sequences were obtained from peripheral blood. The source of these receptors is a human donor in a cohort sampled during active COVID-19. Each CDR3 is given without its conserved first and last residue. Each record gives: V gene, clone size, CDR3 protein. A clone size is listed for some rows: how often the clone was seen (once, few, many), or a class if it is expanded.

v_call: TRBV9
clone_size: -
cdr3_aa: ASSVGAGYNEQF

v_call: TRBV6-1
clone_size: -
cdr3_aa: ASSELGGAYEQY

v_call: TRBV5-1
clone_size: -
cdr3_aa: ASSYRQGEAF

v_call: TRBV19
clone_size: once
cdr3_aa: ASSPSTGGAILSGNTIY

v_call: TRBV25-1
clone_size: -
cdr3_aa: ASSETGDSNQPQH

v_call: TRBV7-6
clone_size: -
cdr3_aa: ASREGGGQGTHTQY

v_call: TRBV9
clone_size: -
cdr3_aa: ASSETSGANTGELF

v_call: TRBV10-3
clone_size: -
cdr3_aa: AISEQVRGAF

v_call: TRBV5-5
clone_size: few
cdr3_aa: ASSLESGRSYEQY

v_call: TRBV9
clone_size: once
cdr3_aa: ASSEETGNTIY

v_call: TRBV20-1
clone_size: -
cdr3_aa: SASADRGRYEQY

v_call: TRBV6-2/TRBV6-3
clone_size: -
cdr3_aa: ASSLNAGQGHYGYT

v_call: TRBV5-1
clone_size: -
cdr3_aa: ASSLRGAPDTDTQY

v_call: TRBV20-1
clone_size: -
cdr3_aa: SASPGGKNIQY

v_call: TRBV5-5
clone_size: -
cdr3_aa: ASTRPRGGADTQY

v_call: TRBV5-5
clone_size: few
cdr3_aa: ASSLGSGYGYT

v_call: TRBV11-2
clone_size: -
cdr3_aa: ASSLIQTEAF

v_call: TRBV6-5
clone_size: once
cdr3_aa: ASSYLGTGLQPQH

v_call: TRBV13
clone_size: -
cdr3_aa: ASSNRGHEQY

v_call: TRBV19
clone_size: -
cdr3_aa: ASLAQGRAAQH

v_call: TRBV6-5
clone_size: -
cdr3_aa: ASTRQANTEAF

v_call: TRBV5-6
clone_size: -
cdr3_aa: ASRGQAGELF

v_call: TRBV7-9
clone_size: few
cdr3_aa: ASSRSGTGAGRTEAF

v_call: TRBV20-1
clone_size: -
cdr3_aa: SVPSGYTQY

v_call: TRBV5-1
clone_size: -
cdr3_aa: ASSSNREETQY

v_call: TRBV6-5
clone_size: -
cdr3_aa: ASRRLNEKLF

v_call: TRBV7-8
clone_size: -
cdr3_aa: ASSLAMESRTEAF

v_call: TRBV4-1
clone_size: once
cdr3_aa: ASSQGHIPANYGYT

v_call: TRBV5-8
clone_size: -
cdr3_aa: ASSLSVLSGNTIY

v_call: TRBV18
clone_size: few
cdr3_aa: ASSPTGSNTEAF

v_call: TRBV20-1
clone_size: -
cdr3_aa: SAIEREQY

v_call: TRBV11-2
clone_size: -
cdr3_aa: ASSLEVPLGDTQY

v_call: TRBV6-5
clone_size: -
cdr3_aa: ASSPSGTATQH

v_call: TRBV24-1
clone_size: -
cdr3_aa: ATSDLTGVGGETQY

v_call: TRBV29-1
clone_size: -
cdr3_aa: SVESVLAKNIQY

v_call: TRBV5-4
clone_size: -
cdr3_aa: ASSLSRGFTEAF

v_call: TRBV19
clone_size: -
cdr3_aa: ASSIRPPLTGGNNQPQH

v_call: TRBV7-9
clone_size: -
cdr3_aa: ASTSGQVDFGYT

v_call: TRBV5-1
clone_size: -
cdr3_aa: ASSYEPGISIGYT